This entry lists 11 T cell receptor beta chains sequenced from one sample in a study of blood T cell repertoires in COVID-19. Repertoires were generated with immunoSEQ multiplex PCR, while TCRdb's copy carries only in-frame clones and drops some. There are roughly 79,000 clones in the sample; 65% to 85% occur only once, and more than 5% lies in the top ten. Specimen: peripheral blood. The receptors come from a man between 60 and 75 years old with active or convalescent COVID-19.

This chain connects TRBV4-1 to TRBJ2-3, with 12 bases aligning to TRBD2. This CDR3 contains 16 residues. The V gene end was trimmed by 5 bases and the J gene end by 2 bases; junction bases not matched to a gene: 5. CDR1 and CDR2 (germline): MGHRA, YSYEKL. The CDR3 nucleotides read TGCGCCAGCAGCACTAGCGGGGGGATTTACACAGATACGCAGTATTTT. It translates to CASSTSGGIYTDTQYF.

The genes are TRBV7-3 and TRBJ2-7; 8 bases map to TRBD1. This CDR3 contains 13 residues. The germline CDR1 and CDR2 sequences are SGHTA and FQGTGA. Losses at the gene ends were 6 bases for V and 2 bases for J; bases not matched to a gene: 3. CDR3 protein: CASRLDRAYEQYF. CDR3 in DNA: TGTGCCAGCAGACTGGACAGGGCCTACGAGCAGTACTTC. The full variable domain, its missing parts supplied by reference TRBV7-3 and TRBJ2-7, is GAGVSQTPSNKVTEKGKYVELRCDPISGHTALYWYRQSLGQGPEFLIYFQGTGAADDSGLPNDRFFAVRPEGSVSTLKIQRTERGDSAVYLCASRLDRAYEQYFGPGTRLTVT.

This chain links TRBV19 with TRBJ1-4, with D possibly matching TRBD1 (6 bases). The length of the CDR3 is 14 residues. Deletions cut 3 bases from V and 5 bases from J, with 10 bases between. Germline values: CDR1 LNHDA, CDR2 SQIVND (reference sequence). As DNA, the CDR3 is TGTGCCAGTAGTATGGCAGGGGCGAATGAAAAACTGTTTTTT. Translated, it gives CASSMAGANEKLFF.

This rearrangement joins TRBV19 to TRBJ1-4; 8 bases map to TRBD1. CDR3 length equals 15 residues. J lost 5 bases, V lost 6 bases, and 8 bases had no gene match. Germline V gives CDR1 LNHDA, CDR2 SQIVND (reference sequence). The CDR3 here is CASRPGGHQNEKLFF. The DNA of the CDR3 is TGTGCCAGTAGGCCAGGGGGCCACCAAAATGAAAAACTGTTTTTT.

The chain recombines TRBV9 with TRBJ2-1; 7 bases align to TRBD1. Germline assignment: CDR1 SGDLS and CDR2 YYNGEE. V was pared by 0 bases and J by 7 bases, with 4 bases of the junction left unmatched. The CDR3 consists of 14 residues. The CDR3 loop reads CASSVGSGGNEQFF. CDR3 DNA: TGTGCCAGCAGCGTAGGTTCAGGGGGAAATGAGCAGTTCTTC.

This chain joins TRBV2 and TRBJ1-2; 7 nucleotides agree with TRBD1. The CDR3 covers 14 residues. The V and J ends lost 1 base and 8 bases, in that order; junction bases with no gene match: 7. From germline, CDR1 is SNHLY and CDR2 FYNNEI. CDR3 nucleotide sequence: TGTGCCAGCAGTGAAGGACAGGGAGGCGGCGGCTACACCTTC. Its translation is CASSEGQGGGGYTF. Looking up the rest from reference TRBV2 and TRBJ1-2 gives the full variable domain: EPEVTQTPSHQVTQMGQEVILRCVPISNHLYFYWYRQILGQKVEFLVSFYNNEISEKSEIFDDQFSVERPDGSNFTLKIRSTKLEDSAMYFCASSEGQGGGGYTFGSGTRLTVV.

The V call is TRBV14, the J call TRBJ2-3; 11 nucleotides match TRBD2. This CDR3 spans 19 amino acids. Germline CDR1 is SGHDN and CDR2 is FVKESK. J gave up 0 bases and V 1 base, and 9 bases lay outside the gene matches. The CDR3 nucleotides are TGTGCCAGCAGCCAAGGTCGGCTAGCGGGGGGACCTAGCACAGATACGCAGTATTTT. It is translated as CASSQGRLAGGPSTDTQYF.

The chain links TRBV7-2 to TRBJ2-3; TRBD1 is a possible D gene (5 bases). Germline V lookup: CDR1 SGHTA, CDR2 FQGNSA. Between the trimmed V and J ends, which lost 8 bases and 2 bases, there was a span of 14 bases. The CDR3 extends over 14 amino acids. CDR3 region: CASGARTTTDTQYF. The CDR3 region has the DNA TGTGCCAGCGGGGCGAGGACAACCACAGATACGCAGTATTTT. Combining the CDR3 with reference TRBV7-2 and TRBJ2-3 gives the whole variable domain GAGVSQSPSNKVTEKGKDVELRCDPISGHTALYWYRQSLGQGLEFLIYFQGNSAPDKSGLPSDRFSAERTGGSVSTLTIQRTQQEDSAVYLCASGARTTTDTQYFGPGTRLTVL.

This rearrangement joins TRBV6-6 to TRBJ1-2; D gene uncertain. There are 9 residues in the CDR3. Trimming took off 6 bases at V and 14 bases at J, with 10 bases between the two ends. CDR1 is MNHNY, CDR2 SVGAGI, per germline (reference sequence). As DNA, the CDR3 is TGTGCCAGCAGCTTCCCGGGGACCTTC. As protein: CASSFPGTF.

This chain links TRBV5-8 with TRBJ1-1; tentatively, D is TRBD1 (6 bases). The CDR3 length is 14 residues. CDR1 and CDR2 (germline): SGHTS, YDEGEE. V lost 2 bases, J lost 2 bases, and 10 bases lay in between. The CDR3 DNA follows: TGTGCCAGCAGCTTTGGGACACTAAACACTGAAGCTTTCTTT. Amino acids: CASSFGTLNTEAFF.

The chain's CDR3 is CASSSSTGSGNTIYF. In DNA form, the CDR3 reads TGTGCCAGCAGCTCCTCGACAGGTTCTGGAAACACCATATATTTT. The V and J genes are TRBV9 and TRBJ1-3; D is perhaps TRBD1 (6 bases). This CDR3 region has 15 residues. Deletions cut 4 bases from V and 1 base from J, with 12 bases between. Germline assignment: CDR1 SGDLS and CDR2 YYNGEE.